Listed below are T cell receptor beta chains from one sample, sequenced in a study of lymphopenia after photon versus proton radiotherapy. Assay used: immunoSEQ multiplex PCR; TCRdb lists only in-frame clones, some missing. The data contain 89,000 or so clones, 83% of them singletons. The sample in question was peripheral blood, obtained from a patient treated with proton-based radiotherapy. The receptors derive from a man aged 55-75 years with pancreatic cancer. CDR3s include the opening cysteine and the closing phenylalanine or tryptophan. The D gene is left open where the match is weak. Only some rows state a clone size, as once, few, many or a class for expanded clones.

NA TRBJ2-7 TRBV30 NA CAWRWGTGEQYF TGTGCCTGGAGGTGGGGTACGGGGGAGCAGTACTTC
NA TRBJ1-1 TRBV27 TRBD1 CASTKYSGGTDTEAFF TGTGCCAGCACGAAATACTCAGGGGGGACCGACACTGAAGCTTTCTTT
once TRBJ2-1 TRBV11-2 TRBD1 CASRTGQGYNEQFF TGTGCCAGCAGGACGGGACAGGGCTACAATGAGCAGTTCTTC
NA TRBJ2-1 TRBV29-1 NA CSVDRVENEQFF TGCAGCGTTGACAGGGTAGAGAATGAGCAGTTCTTC
NA TRBJ2-1 TRBV19 NA CAASGASSYNEQFF TGTGCCGCCTCAGGGGCCAGCTCCTACAATGAGCAGTTCTTC
NA TRBJ2-1 TRBV7-6 NA CASSLKGMEQFF TGTGCCAGCAGCTTAAAGGGGATGGAGCAGTTCTTC
NA TRBJ2-7 TRBV19 NA CASSIVPGSGFDEQYF TGTGCCAGTAGTATAGTGCCAGGGTCTGGCTTCGACGAGCAGTACTTC
NA TRBJ2-7 TRBV7-2 NA CASSLGDSSYEQYF TGTGCCAGCAGCTTAGGGGACTCTTCCTACGAGCAGTACTTC
NA TRBJ2-6 TRBV9 NA CASSVGQRSSGANVLTF TGTGCCAGCAGCGTAGGGCAGCGGAGCTCTGGGGCCAACGTCCTGACTTTC
once TRBJ1-1 TRBV4-1 NA CASRGNREGTEAFF TGCGCCAGCAGGGGTAACAGGGAGGGCACTGAAGCTTTCTTT
once TRBJ2-2 TRBV9 NA CASSVVRGADTGELFF TGTGCCAGCAGCGTAGTTCGGGGAGCTGACACCGGGGAGCTGTTTTTT
few TRBJ2-2 TRBV5-1 TRBD2 CASSLGVAGVTGELFF TGCGCCAGCAGCTTGGGAGTAGCGGGAGTCACCGGGGAGCTGTTTTTT
NA TRBJ2-1 TRBV28 TRBD2 CASSGPAGASIYNEQFF TGTGCCAGCAGTGGACCGGCGGGAGCGTCCATCTACAATGAGCAGTTCTTC
once TRBJ2-3 TRBV19 NA CASINSYTDTQYF TGTGCCAGTATAAACAGCTACACAGATACGCAGTATTTT
NA TRBJ2-7 TRBV10-3 TRBD1 CAISDPGTGSSYEQYF TGTGCCATCAGTGATCCCGGGACAGGTAGCTCCTACGAGCAGTACTTC
NA TRBJ2-1 TRBV28 NA CASISPQRPRDDEQFF TGTGCCAGCATTTCCCCCCAACGGCCCAGGGACGATGAGCAGTTCTTC
once TRBJ1-1 TRBV6-6 NA CASSFSVNTEAFF TGTGCCAGCAGTTTCTCAGTGAACACTGAAGCTTTCTTT
once TRBJ2-7 TRBV6-1 NA CASSPKTTSDEQYF TGTGCCAGCAGCCCCAAGACAACGTCGGACGAGCAGTACTTC
NA TRBJ2-6 TRBV6-1 TRBD1 CASSEQGAGANVLTF TGTGCCAGCAGCGAACAGGGGGCGGGGGCCAACGTCCTGACTTTC
NA TRBJ2-7 TRBV7-8 NA CASSPKRTSTYEQYF TGTGCCAGCAGCCCAAAAAGGACGTCCACCTACGAGCAGTACTTC
NA TRBJ2-1 TRBV29-1 NA CSVDAGYNEQFF TGCAGCGTTGACGCGGGCTACAATGAGCAGTTCTTC
once TRBJ2-5 TRBV29-1 NA CSVQSGLVRTQYF TGCAGCGTTCAGAGCGGGTTGGTAAGGACCCAGTACTTC
once TRBJ2-1 TRBV7-3 TRBD2 CASSLITSSGRLAPNEQFF TGTGCCAGCAGCTTAATTACCTCGAGCGGAAGACTAGCCCCTAATGAGCAGTTCTTC
once TRBJ1-4 TRBV18 NA CASSPSPGGEKLFF TGTGCCAGCTCACCGTCTCCCGGGGGCGAAAAACTGTTTTTT
few TRBJ2-7 TRBV7-9 TRBD1 CASSSQDRITYEQYF TGTGCCAGCAGCTCCCAGGACAGGATCACCTACGAGCAGTACTTC
once TRBJ1-4 TRBV30 TRBD1 CAWRQGLDGELFF TGTGCCTGGCGACAGGGTCTCGACGGGGAACTGTTTTTT
NA TRBJ2-5 TRBV7-6 TRBD2 CASSLMTSDQETQYF TGTGCCAGCAGCCTGATGACTAGCGACCAAGAGACCCAGTACTTC
NA TRBJ1-4 TRBV2 TRBD1 CASIPDRGKNEKLFF TGTGCCAGCATTCCTGACAGGGGGAAAAATGAAAAACTGTTTTTT
NA TRBJ1-1 TRBV6-5 NA CASSFWGIGLNTEAFF TGTGCCAGCAGTTTTTGGGGTATTGGCCTGAACACTGAAGCTTTCTTT